Each of the 32 T cell receptor beta chains below was sequenced from the same sample in a study of OX40 agonist ivuxolimab in advanced cancers. The data were produced by immunoSEQ multiplex PCR, yet TCRdb's version contains in-frame clones alone and is incomplete. The table has under 80,000 clones, roughly 78% seen once; the top ten hold 4% to 6%. The specimen comprised CD4+ or CD8+ T cells sorted from blood, sampled in a trial of the OX40 agonist ivuxolimab. Every receptor here comes from an adult with an advanced solid tumor such as melanoma, head and neck, liver or kidney cancer.

The chain recombines TRBV19 with TRBJ2-2; D is uncertain. V was trimmed by 0 bases and J by 5 bases, leaving 4 bases between them. CDR1 and CDR2 (germline): LNHDA, SQIVND (reference sequence). The CDR3 loop spans 13 amino acids. The CDR3 DNA sequence: TGTGCCAGTAGTATAGATCAAACCGGGGAGCTGTTTTTT. Translation gives CASSIDQTGELFF.

The gene calls are TRBV5-6 and TRBJ2-5; unclear D gene. The CDR3 extends over 14 amino acids. V was pared by 4 bases and J by 0 bases, with 10 bases between. CDR1 is SGHDT and CDR2 is YYEEEE in the germline V gene. The CDR3 DNA sequence: TGTGCCAGCAGCGTCACTTCGTACCAAGAGACCCAGTACTTC. Its protein product is CASSVTSYQETQYF.

The chain couples TRBV7-9 to TRBJ2-1; D is uncertain. Trimming cost V 5 bases and J 5 bases, with 19 bases left between them. CDR1 and CDR2 from the germline V gene are SEHNR and FQNEAQ (reference sequence). The CDR3 has 16 residues. The CDR3 sequence: CASSLPPSSLNNEQFF. The CDR3, as DNA: TGTGCCAGCAGCCTGCCCCCCAGTTCCCTGAACAATGAGCAGTTCTTC.

The chain has TRBV2 and TRBJ2-7, with TRBD1 matching 12 bases. CDR1 is SNHLY and CDR2 is FYNNEI in the germline V gene. V gave up 8 bases and J gave up 6 bases; unmatched junction bases: 5. CDR3 length: 13 residues. The chain's CDR3 is CASGGDRGREQYF. CDR3 nucleotide sequence: TGTGCCAGCGGAGGGGACAGGGGGCGCGAGCAGTACTTC.

This rearrangement joins TRBV19 to TRBJ1-2, with 7 bases matching TRBD1. This CDR3 is built from 14 residues. CDR1 is LNHDA and CDR2 is SQIVND in the germline V gene (reference sequence). V trimming: 4 bases; J trimming: 4 bases; junction bases outside the gene matches: 6. In DNA, the CDR3 is TGTGCCAGTAGTACGCGCCAGGGGGGCTATGGCTACACCTTC. Protein product: CASSTRQGGYGYTF. The full variable domain, with the rest looked up from reference TRBV19 and TRBJ1-2, is DGGITQSPKYLFRKEGQNVTLSCEQNLNHDAMYWYRQDPGQGLRLIYYSQIVNDFQKGDIAEGYSVSREKKESFPLTVTSAQKNPTAFYLCASSTRQGGYGYTFGSGTRLTVV.

The V gene is TRBV6-1, the J gene TRBJ1-5, with a possible D match to TRBD1 (5 bases). CDR1 and CDR2 from the germline V gene are MNHNS and SASEGT. V lost 5 bases and J 5 bases, leaving 10 bases between the germline ends. This CDR3 region has 13 residues. For the CDR3, the DNA is TGTGCCAGCAGTTCACAAGGGGATCAGCCCCAGCATTTT. Its translation is CASSSQGDQPQHF.

CDR3 amino acids: CASSLDPTDNEQFF. CDR3 nucleotide sequence: TGTGCCAGCAGTTTAGACCCGACAGACAATGAGCAGTTCTTC. The chain has TRBV28 and TRBJ2-1; maybe TRBD1 (5 bases). CDR3 length: 14 residues. The germline V gene encodes CDR1 MDHEN and CDR2 SYDVKM. The germline V and J ends were trimmed by 2 bases and 5 bases, with 10 bases remaining between them.

This chain links TRBV5-1 with TRBJ2-5; the D call may be TRBD1 or TRBD2 (5 bases each). The CDR3 is made up of 15 amino acids. CDR1 and CDR2 from the germline V gene are SGHRS and YFSETQ. V was trimmed by 4 bases and J by 3 bases, leaving 16 bases between them. CDR3 sequence (DNA): TGCGCCAGCAGCGGGGGACGGGGCCCTAAAGAGACCCAGTACTTC. The encoded protein is CASSGGRGPKETQYF.

This clone was observed a handful of times. The V and J genes are TRBV10-3 and TRBJ2-3; unclear D gene. V lost 0 bases, J lost 5 bases, and 3 bases lay in between. The CDR3 totals 12 residues. Germline assignment: CDR1 ENHRY and CDR2 SYGVKD. The CDR3 reads CAISESGDTQYF. The CDR3 bases are TGTGCCATCAGTGAGTCGGGAGATACGCAGTATTTT.

The chain carries TRBV10-3 and TRBJ2-2, with 10 bases lining up with TRBD1. J gave up 6 bases and V 11 bases, and 6 bases lay outside the gene matches. Germline values: CDR1 ENHRY, CDR2 SYGVKD. The CDR3 contains 13 residues. CDR3 sequence reads: CASRQGAAGELFF. DNA of the CDR3: TGTGCCTCTCGACAGGGGGCGGCCGGGGAGCTGTTTTTT.

This clone has only one observation. The chain combines TRBV5-1 with TRBJ2-7, with D unresolved. The V gene lost 0 bases and the J gene lost 0 bases, with 7 bases spanning the gap. Germline-derived CDR1 and CDR2 are SGHRS and YFSETQ. The CDR3 spans 14 residues. CDR3 sequence: CASSLGHSSYEQYF. The DNA of the CDR3 is TGCGCCAGCAGCTTGGGTCATAGCTCCTACGAGCAGTACTTC.

This clone appeared once. V gene TRBV5-6 combines with J gene TRBJ2-1; 14 bases are a match to TRBD2. With V trimmed by 5 bases and J by 7 bases, 5 bases remained unmatched. This CDR3 has 15 amino acids. Per germline, CDR1 SGHDT and CDR2 YYEEEE. The CDR3 coding sequence is TGTGCCAGCAGAGAGACTAGCGGGAGGGGAAATGAGCAGTTCTTC. This translates into CASRETSGRGNEQFF.

The V and J genes are TRBV2 and TRBJ1-4; D is perhaps TRBD1 (5 bases). CDR1 and CDR2 (germline): SNHLY, FYNNEI. CDR3 size: 14 residues. V was pared by 5 bases and J by 5 bases, with 12 bases between. The CDR3: CASSKNRKNEKLFF. CDR3 coding DNA: TGTGCCAGCAGTAAGAACAGGAAAAATGAAAAACTGTTTTTT.

V and J are TRBV4-1 and TRBJ2-3; D is possibly TRBD1 or TRBD2 (5 bases each). There are 18 residues in the CDR3. Germline V gene data show CDR1 as MGHRA and CDR2 as YSYEKL. Trimming removed 0 bases from V and 1 base from J, with 17 bases in between. The CDR3 reads CASSQDRGPSEGTDTQYF. In nucleotides, the CDR3 is TGCGCCAGCAGCCAAGATCGGGGCCCCTCTGAAGGCACAGATACGCAGTATTTT.

V gene TRBV2 combines with J gene TRBJ1-4; no definite D call. CDR1 is SNHLY, CDR2 FYNNEI, per germline. The CDR3 covers 15 residues. V was trimmed by 7 bases and J by 4 bases, leaving 16 bases between them. As DNA, the CDR3 is TGTGCCAGCAATTCTAGGGCCGGTAATAATGAAAAACTGTTTTTT. It is translated as CASNSRAGNNEKLFF.

V gene TRBV4-2 combines with J gene TRBJ2-7, with a possible D match to TRBD2 (5 bases). Germline assignment: CDR1 LGHNA and CDR2 YNFKEQ. V lost 3 bases and J 4 bases, leaving 19 bases between the germline ends. The CDR3 has 16 residues. CDR3 nucleotide sequence: TGTGCCAGCAGCCAGGAAGGTGTACGGGGATCTTACGAGCAGTACTTC. Its protein is CASSQEGVRGSYEQYF.

V gene TRBV5-1 combines with J gene TRBJ2-1, with D perhaps assigned TRBD1 or TRBD2 (5 bases each). This CDR3 has 15 amino acids. The V gene lost 0 bases and the J gene lost 1 base, with 8 bases spanning the gap. Germline V gene lookup returns CDR1 SGHRS and CDR2 YFSETQ. CDR3: CASSLVGDSYNEQFF. DNA of the CDR3: TGCGCCAGCAGCTTGGTGGGGGATTCCTACAATGAGCAGTTCTTC.

V is TRBV7-2 and J is TRBJ2-5, with 13 bases matching TRBD2. Germline CDR1 SGHTA, CDR2 FQGNSA. This CDR3 contains 17 residues. The trim removed 3 bases at V and 0 bases at J, leaving 4 bases unmatched. The CDR3 DNA is TGTGCCAGCAGCTTCGGACTAGCGGGGGAGAACCAAGAGACCCAGTACTTC. Its protein is CASSFGLAGENQETQYF. Supplemented by reference TRBV7-2 and TRBJ2-5, the full variable domain reads GAGVSQSPSNKVTEKGKDVELRCDPISGHTALYWYRQSLGQGLEFLIYFQGNSAPDKSGLPSDRFSAERTGGSVSTLTIQRTQQEDSAVYLCASSFGLAGENQETQYFGPGTRLLVL.

In this sample, this clone turned up a few times. This chain uses TRBV4-3 with TRBJ2-5; 7 positions match TRBD2. The germline V gene has CDR1 LGHNA and CDR2 YSLEER. This CDR3 has 13 amino acids. V was clipped by 4 bases and J by 5 bases; unmatched bases: 4. The CDR3 is CASSRWGGETQYF. The CDR3 DNA sequence: TGCGCCAGCAGCCGATGGGGGGGGGAGACCCAGTACTTC.

V gene TRBV23-1 combines with J gene TRBJ2-1; 9 bases fit TRBD1. TRBV23-1 is placed among ORFs of uncertain function. V gave up 4 bases and J gave up 6 bases; unmatched junction bases: 7. The CDR3 is made up of 15 amino acids. In DNA, the CDR3 is TGCGCCAGCAGTCGTCACAGGGGGCGCAGCAATGAGCAGTTCTTC. Translation gives CASSRHRGRSNEQFF.

The V call is TRBV9, the J call TRBJ2-1; D may be TRBD1 (6 bases). Germline V gene sequence: CDR1 SGDLS, CDR2 YYNGEE. Trimming removed 4 bases from V and 5 bases from J, with 13 bases in between. The CDR3 is 14 amino acids. The CDR3 reads CASSPQGTHNEQFF. In DNA, the CDR3 is TGTGCCAGCAGCCCCCAGGGGACCCACAATGAGCAGTTCTTC.

The DNA for the CDR3 is TGTGCCAGCAGTCCCGAGAGGGTCACCGGGGAGCTGTTTTTT. Its translation: CASSPERVTGELFF. The gene calls are TRBV2 and TRBJ2-2; TRBD2 is a possible D gene (5 bases). The V gene's germline CDR1 is SNHLY and CDR2 FYNNEI. This CDR3 comprises 14 residues. V was shortened by 5 bases and J by 4 bases, with 11 bases between the two germline ends.

The V and J genes are TRBV11-2 and TRBJ2-6; D is possibly TRBD1 (5 bases). With 5 bases removed from V and 0 bases from J, the gap between germline ends came to 5 bases. Looked up from germline, CDR1 is SGHAT and CDR2 is FQNNGV. CDR3 length equals 14 residues. The CDR3 DNA is TGTGCCAGCAGCGACAGCTCTGGGGCCAACGTCCTGACTTTC. Encoded protein: CASSDSSGANVLTF. The entire variable domain, with the rest obtained from reference TRBV11-2 and TRBJ2-6, is as follows: EAGVAQSPRYKIIEKRQSVAFWCNPISGHATLYWYQQILGQGPKLLIQFQNNGVVDDSQLPKDRFSAERLKGVDSTLKIQPAKLEDSAVYLCASSDSSGANVLTFGAGSRLTVL.

In this sample, this clone turned up a few times. The chain joins TRBV6-5 to TRBJ2-5; D remains ambiguous. This CDR3 has 14 residues. V shed 2 bases and J shed 1 base, with 8 bases lying between them. Germline assignment: CDR1 MNHEY and CDR2 SVGAGI. This chain's CDR3 is CASSYHGPQETQYF. The CDR3 region has the DNA TGTGCCAGCAGTTACCACGGACCCCAAGAGACCCAGTACTTC.

This rearrangement joins TRBV5-4 to TRBJ1-5; D gene uncertain. Germline V gene lookup returns CDR1 SGHNT and CDR2 YYREEE (reference sequence). V dropped 0 bases and J dropped 7 bases, with 8 bases sitting between them. CDR3 length: 13 residues. The CDR3 DNA is TGTGCCAGCAGCTTGGATTACGGGCAGCCCCAGCATTTT. Its protein product is CASSLDYGQPQHF.

This chain links TRBV18 with TRBJ2-7, with D perhaps matching TRBD1 or TRBD2 (5 bases each). Trimming shortened V by 6 bases and J by 5 bases, and 14 bases separated the two germline ends. The length of the CDR3 is 13 residues. Germline V gene sequence: CDR1 KGHSH, CDR2 LQKENI. The CDR3 nucleotides are TGTGCCAGCTCCACCCAGGGAGTCCACGAGCAGTACTTC. This gives the protein CASSTQGVHEQYF.

This clone was counted once. This rearrangement joins TRBV18 to TRBJ1-5; unclear D gene. V shed 2 bases and J shed 6 bases, with 11 bases lying between them. CDR1 is KGHSH, CDR2 LQKENI, per germline. This CDR3 is built from 14 residues. The chain's CDR3 is CASSPSGVGQPQHF. Written as DNA, the CDR3 is TGTGCCAGCTCACCATCCGGGGTGGGTCAGCCCCAGCATTTT.

The V gene is TRBV7-2, the J gene TRBJ1-5, with D possibly TRBD1 on 6 matching bases. The germline V gene has CDR1 SGHTA and CDR2 FQGNSA. CDR3 length: 13 amino acids. V was pared by 5 bases and J by 3 bases, with 8 bases between. The CDR3: CASSQGYNQPQHF. In nucleotides, the CDR3 is TGTGCCAGCAGCCAGGGGTACAATCAGCCCCAGCATTTT.

Remarks on this clone: Distinct nucleotide sequences in the sample also encode this CDR3. The V gene is TRBV20-1, the J gene TRBJ1-1; D not resolved. V was clipped by 3 bases and J by 3 bases, with 5 bases between them. There are 11 residues in the CDR3. The germline gives CDR1 DFQATT, CDR2 SNEGSKA (reference sequence). The CDR3 is CSASQYTEAFF. The CDR3 bases are TGCAGTGCTAGCCAATACACTGAAGCTTTCTTT.

The CDR3 sequence: CASSQITQGARDEKLFF. Here the CDR3 DNA reads TGTGCCAGCAGCCAAATTACACAGGGGGCGCGTGATGAAAAACTGTTTTTT. The chain joins TRBV4-2 to TRBJ1-4; 9 bases are shared with TRBD1. V dropped 2 bases and J dropped 6; count of bases not matched to a gene: 10. The germline CDR1 and CDR2 sequences are LGHNA and YNFKEQ. CDR3 size: 17 residues.

This clone has a handful of counts. The rearrangement uses TRBV7-9 and TRBJ1-4, with D perhaps TRBD1 (5 bases). Germline V lookup: CDR1 SEHNR, CDR2 FQNEAQ (reference sequence). The length of the CDR3 is 15 residues. V was cut by 0 bases and J by 5 bases, with 10 bases left in between. CDR3 protein: CASSLASGENEKLFF. The CDR3 nucleotides are TGTGCCAGCAGCTTAGCCTCGGGGGAGAATGAAAAACTGTTTTTT.

In DNA form, the CDR3 reads TGTGCCAGCAGCCCGGGGCCGACCCGCGAGCAGTACTTC. Translating it yields CASSPGPTREQYF. The chain joins TRBV7-3 to TRBJ2-7; D assignment may be TRBD1 or TRBD2 (5 bases each). Germline lookup yields CDR1 SGHTA and CDR2 FQGTGA. V was trimmed by 5 bases and J by 6 bases, leaving 14 bases between them. There are 13 residues in the CDR3.